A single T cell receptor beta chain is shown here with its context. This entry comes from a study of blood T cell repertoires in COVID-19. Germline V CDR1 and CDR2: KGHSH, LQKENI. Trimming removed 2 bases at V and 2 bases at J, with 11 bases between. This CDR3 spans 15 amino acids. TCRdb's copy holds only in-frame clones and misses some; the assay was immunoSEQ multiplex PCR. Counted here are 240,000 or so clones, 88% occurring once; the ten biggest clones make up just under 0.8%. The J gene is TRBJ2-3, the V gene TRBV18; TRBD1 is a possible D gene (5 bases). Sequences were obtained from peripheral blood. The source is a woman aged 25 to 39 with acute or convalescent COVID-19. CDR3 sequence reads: CASSPADRPTDTQYF. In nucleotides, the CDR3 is TGTGCCAGCTCACCAGCCGACAGACCCACAGATACGCAGTATTTT.